This entry lists 9 T cell receptor beta chains sequenced from one sample in a study of blood T cells in healthy people across ages (dated by TCRdb to the mid-2010s). The library relied on 5' RACE. The reads were generated on an Illumina HiSeq 2500. A second PCR of about 6 to 12 cycles was run with a J-beta primer mix and a sample-barcoded 5' primer. In TCRdb, the public reads were trimmed at Q25 with fastp and aligned with MiXCR, with productive beta chains retained. All rows with the same CDR3 protein become a single entry with the most common DNA and genes. In this sample the table shows about 1.8 million distinct CDR3 sequences, about 50% of which occur a single time. Of the sample, more than 2% is held by the ten largest clones. The sequenced sample consisted of blood. All receptors derive from a woman aged 40 to 50 in good health.

This chain joins TRBV7-8 and TRBJ2-1; maybe TRBD2 (5 bases). The germline gives CDR1 SGHVS, CDR2 FQNEAQ. This CDR3 has 14 amino acids. V lost 8 bases and J 0 bases, leaving 11 bases between the germline ends. CDR3 amino acids: CASSGGRSYNEQFF. In DNA, the CDR3 is TGTGCCAGCTCCGGAGGACGCTCCTACAATGAGCAGTTCTTC.

This clonotype was seen ten or more times. The CDR3 DNA is TGCAGTGCTAGCCGCTACAATGAGCAGTTCTTC. It is translated as CSASRYNEQFF. The rearrangement uses TRBV20-1 and TRBJ2-1; D is ambiguous. This CDR3 has 11 amino acids. Trimming removed 3 bases from V and 3 bases from J, with 3 bases in between. Germline loops: CDR1 DFQATT, CDR2 SNEGSKA (reference sequence).

The CDR3 loop reads CAISEGAGNSPLHF. CDR3 DNA: TGTGCCATCAGTGAGGGGGCAGGTAATTCACCCCTCCACTTT. The chain is built from TRBV10-3 and TRBJ1-6; maybe TRBD1 (5 bases). The CDR3 covers 14 residues. The germline gives CDR1 ENHRY, CDR2 SYGVKD. V lost 2 bases and J lost 6, with 8 bases in between.

CDR3 DNA sequence: TGTGCCAGCAGTACTCGGACAGGTCTCCCTCACGAGCAGTACTTC. It translates to CASSTRTGLPHEQYF. The chain recombines TRBV2 with TRBJ2-7; TRBD1 matches at 7 bases. This CDR3 spans 15 amino acids. The germline CDR1 and CDR2 sequences are SNHLY and FYNNEI. The trim removed 5 bases at V and 5 bases at J, leaving 12 bases unmatched.

The chain couples TRBV12-3 or TRBV12-4 to TRBJ1-2, with D uncertain. V gave up 6 bases and J gave up 2 bases, with 13 bases separating them. This CDR3 has 14 residues. CDR3 sequence reads: CASSSGPTNYGYTF. In DNA form, the CDR3 reads TGTGCCAGCAGCTCCGGACCCACAAACTATGGCTACACCTTC.

The chain uses TRBV10-3 and TRBJ2-1; weak D call: TRBD2 (7 bases). The DNA end is more similar to TRBJ2-7, so the J call may be wrong. Germline CDR1 is ENHRY and CDR2 is SYGVKD. CDR3 length equals 16 residues. This CDR3 reads CAISRGGASSYNEQYF. The CDR3, as DNA: TGTGCCATCAGTAGGGGGGGAGCCAGCTCCTACAATGAGCAGTACTTC.

The J gene is TRBJ1-4, the V gene TRBV14; 7 positions agree with TRBD1. The CDR3 spans 13 residues. J was trimmed by 8 bases and V by 5 bases; bases with no gene match: 5. Germline V CDR1 and CDR2: SGHDN, FVKESK. The CDR3 nucleotides are TGTGCCAGCAGCGCGACAGGGCGAGAAAAACTGTTTTTT. Its translation: CASSATGREKLFF.

This rearrangement joins TRBV6-2 or TRBV6-3 to TRBJ2-5; unclear D gene. This CDR3 is 13 amino acids long. Germline CDR1 and CDR2: MNHEY and SVGEGT. V lost 4 bases and J lost 5, with 11 bases in between. The CDR3: CASSSVSRETQYF. The CDR3 nucleotides read TGTGCCAGCAGTTCGGTTAGCCGGGAGACCCAGTACTTC.

This clonotype was detected only a few times. The chain is built from TRBV3-1 and TRBJ2-6; D is unclear. The V gene lost 4 bases and the J gene lost 4 bases, with 14 bases spanning the gap. This CDR3 contains 16 residues. Germline CDR1 is LGHDT and CDR2 is YNNKEL (reference sequence). The CDR3 DNA is TGTGCCAGCAGCCCCCCCGGATTTTCGGGGGCCAACGTCCTGACTTTC. This encodes CASSPPGFSGANVLTF.